The clone carrying this TCR beta chain came up a few times. Its matching antigen is unknown. This sample was included in a study of regulatory T cells in long-lasting Graves disease. To make TCR beta libraries, researchers used iRepertoire HTBI primers and Arm-PCR of CDR3 regions. In TCRdb, the multiplex PCR reads were re-called with MiXCR into one record per CDR3 protein. This sample carries 350,000 to 450,000 distinct CDR3 sequences, around 21% of them seen once, and the ten largest clones take more than 20%. Study-wide findings and caveats: TCR diversity in persistent Graves' patients was below that of newly diagnosed ones. Under persistent disease, TRBV28, TRBJ1-2 and TRBJ2-5 were used preferentially. Having few samples may have compromised the accuracy.

The germline V and J ends were trimmed by 1 base and 0 bases, with 12 bases remaining between them. Germline CDR1 LGHDT, CDR2 YNNKEL (reference sequence). There are 16 residues in the CDR3. Documented time point: persistent/refractory GD, antithyroid drugs over 5 years with positive TRAb. From PBMCs, RNA was extracted and then used to make the TCR library. The TCR was taken from a female donor with Graves disease. The sequenced sample was peripheral blood mononuclear cells (PBMCs), obtained when the disease was refractory, from a patient treated with antithyroid drugs. This chain links TRBV3-1 with TRBJ1-1; D perhaps matches TRBD1 (6 bases). CDR3 region: CASSQGGGYLNTEAFF. CDR3 DNA sequence: TGTGCCAGCAGCCAAGGAGGGGGATACTTGAACACTGAAGCTTTCTTT.